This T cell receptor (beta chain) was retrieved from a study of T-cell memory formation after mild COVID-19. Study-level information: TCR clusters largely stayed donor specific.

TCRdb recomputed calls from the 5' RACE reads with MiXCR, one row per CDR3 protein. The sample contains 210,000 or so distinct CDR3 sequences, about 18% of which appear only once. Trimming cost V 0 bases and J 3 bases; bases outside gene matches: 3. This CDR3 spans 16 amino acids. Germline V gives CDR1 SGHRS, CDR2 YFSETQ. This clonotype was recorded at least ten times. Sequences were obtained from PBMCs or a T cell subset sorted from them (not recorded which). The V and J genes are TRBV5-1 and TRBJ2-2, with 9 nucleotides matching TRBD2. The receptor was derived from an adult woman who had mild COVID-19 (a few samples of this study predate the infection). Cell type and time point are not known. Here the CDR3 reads CASSLVSGRDTGELFF. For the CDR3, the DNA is TGCGCCAGCAGCTTGGTTAGCGGGAGAGACACCGGGGAGCTGTTTTTT.